The 24 T cell receptor beta chains below come from one sample, sequenced in a study of T cell changes during pregnancy in multiple sclerosis. Method: immunoSEQ multiplex PCR; TCRdb's copy keeps in-frame clones and lacks some. This table has approximately 100,000 clones, more than 85% appearing once. Here the sequenced sample was peripheral blood, taken after pregnancy. Receptors originate from a female donor with multiple sclerosis, enrolled in a pregnancy study.

The chain joins TRBV27 to TRBJ1-6; D call uncertain. The CDR3 contains 16 residues. The germline CDR1 and CDR2 sequences are MNHEY and SMNVEV (reference sequence). Trimming removed 6 bases from V and 10 bases from J, with 22 bases in between. CDR3 protein: CASSLRVGLGVSPLHF. The CDR3 coding sequence is TGTGCCAGCAGCCTTCGGGTTGGATTAGGAGTCTCACCCCTCCACTTT.

The chain couples TRBV19 to TRBJ2-7, with a weak D call TRBD2 (5 bases). Looked up from germline, CDR1 is LNHDA and CDR2 is SQIVND (reference sequence). There are 14 residues in the CDR3. Trimming left V 5 bases short and J 7 bases short, with 18 bases between. CDR3 protein: CASSLPGPTGEQYF. CDR3 DNA: TGTGCCAGTAGTCTACCGGGCCCTACGGGGGAGCAGTACTTC.

The genes are TRBV14 and TRBJ2-7; D remains unclear. V lost 4 bases and J 2 bases, leaving 3 bases between the germline ends. Per the germline V gene, CDR1 is SGHDN and CDR2 is FVKESK. This CDR3 is built from 11 residues. CDR3 nucleotides: TGTGCCAGCAGCCTAACCTACGAGCAGTACTTC. This sequence encodes CASSLTYEQYF.

The chain employs TRBV9 and TRBJ2-7; TRBD2 agrees at 7 bases. With 0 bases clipped from V and 6 bases from J, the junction kept 12 bases outside the gene matches. The CDR3 loop spans 16 amino acids. Per germline, CDR1 SGDLS and CDR2 YYNGEE. CDR3 sequence reads: CASSVAGTGGGVEQYF. The CDR3 DNA reads as TGTGCCAGCAGCGTAGCGGGGACGGGAGGTGGGGTCGAGCAGTACTTC.

The rearrangement uses TRBV9 and TRBJ2-3; D may be TRBD1 (6 bases). Germline V gives CDR1 SGDLS, CDR2 YYNGEE. Between the trimmed V and J ends, which lost 0 bases and 9 bases, there was a span of 11 bases. The CDR3 spans 13 residues. Here the CDR3 DNA reads TGTGCCAGCAGCGTAGGAAACAGGGAAACGCAGTATTTT. This codes for CASSVGNRETQYF.

This chain uses TRBV5-8 with TRBJ1-5, with D maybe TRBD1 (6 bases). Germline V gene data show CDR1 as SGHTS and CDR2 as YDEGEE. Trimming cost V 7 bases and J 2 bases, with 16 bases left between them. The CDR3 is made up of 15 amino acids. In DNA, the CDR3 is TGTGCCAGCCAGGGGTGGGGTAGGGGCAATCAGCCCCAGCATTTT. It translates to CASQGWGRGNQPQHF.

This chain connects TRBV7-2 to TRBJ2-4; maybe TRBD2 (5 bases). V dropped 4 bases and J dropped 9 bases, with 16 bases sitting between them. The CDR3 runs 14 residues. Germline V gene lookup returns CDR1 SGHTA and CDR2 FQGNSA. The CDR3 protein is CASSSLVGSFIQYF. CDR3 DNA: TGTGCCAGCAGCTCACTAGTGGGCAGTTTCATTCAGTACTTC.

V gene TRBV6-5 combines with J gene TRBJ1-2; 7 nucleotides align to TRBD1. J lost 2 bases, V lost 6 bases, and 6 bases had no gene match. The CDR3 contains 14 residues. CDR1 is MNHEY, CDR2 SVGAGI, per germline. The CDR3 nucleotides are TGTGCCAGCAGCCTCACAGGGGCGAACTATGGCTACACCTTC. It specifies CASSLTGANYGYTF.

This chain links TRBV5-6 with TRBJ2-7; D may be TRBD1 (6 bases). Deletions cut 2 bases from V and 2 bases from J, with 8 bases between. The CDR3 is made up of 13 amino acids. CDR1 is SGHDT and CDR2 is YYEEEE in the germline V gene. The CDR3 region is CASSFGQTYEQYF. The CDR3 DNA is TGTGCCAGCAGCTTCGGACAGACCTACGAGCAGTACTTC.

The V call is TRBV27, the J call TRBJ1-2, with a tentative D call TRBD1 (5 bases). The V end was cut by 6 bases, the J end by 0 bases, with 17 bases between. The length of the CDR3 is 16 residues. Germline V gene sequence: CDR1 MNHEY, CDR2 SMNVEV (reference sequence). The CDR3, as DNA: TGTGCCAGCAGAATCGGAGGAGGGGCTCCTAACTATGGCTACACCTTC. It specifies CASRIGGGAPNYGYTF.

This rearrangement joins TRBV6-5 to TRBJ1-5; TRBD1 agrees at 9 bases. J gave up 6 bases and V 4 bases, and 10 bases lay outside the gene matches. CDR1 is MNHEY and CDR2 is SVGAGI in the germline V gene. The CDR3 extends over 16 amino acids. Here the CDR3 reads CASSFSGQGQSQPQHF. In DNA form, the CDR3 reads TGTGCCAGCAGTTTCTCGGGACAGGGACAATCTCAGCCCCAGCATTTT.

The chain joins TRBV5-1 to TRBJ2-3; D may be TRBD2 (6 bases). CDR1 is SGHRS and CDR2 is YFSETQ in the germline V gene. V lost 1 base, J lost 4 bases, and 13 bases lay in between. The CDR3 runs 15 residues. In DNA, the CDR3 is TGCGCCAGCAGCTTGTCAGGGCTAGCGTCAGATACGCAGTATTTT. Translation: CASSLSGLASDTQYF.

V usage is TRBV6-5 and J usage is TRBJ2-3; 13 nucleotides match TRBD2. The length of the CDR3 is 13 residues. V was pared by 8 bases and J by 5 bases, with 1 base of the junction left unmatched. Germline lookup yields CDR1 MNHEY and CDR2 SVGAGI. The CDR3 DNA sequence: TGTGCCAGCGGACTAGCGGGGGTAGATACGCAGTATTTT. Amino acid sequence: CASGLAGVDTQYF.

The J gene is TRBJ2-3, the V gene TRBV2, with 7 bases that match TRBD1. Germline CDR1 is SNHLY and CDR2 is FYNNEI. V shed 7 bases, J shed 4 bases, and the junction held 5 bases outside the gene matches. The CDR3 extends over 13 amino acids. DNA of the CDR3: TGTGCCAGCATTAGGACAGGCCCAGATACGCAGTATTTT. It translates to CASIRTGPDTQYF.

The CDR3 sequence: CASSAGAAGDTQYF. The CDR3 DNA reads as TGTGCCAGCAGCGCCGGGGCCGCGGGGGATACGCAGTATTTT. The chain combines TRBV5-4 with TRBJ2-3; a possible D gene is TRBD2 (6 bases). CDR1 and CDR2 from the germline V gene are SGHNT and YYREEE (reference sequence). V was trimmed by 4 bases and J by 6 bases, leaving 15 bases between them. This CDR3 comprises 14 residues.

V is TRBV10-1 and J is TRBJ2-3, with D perhaps matching TRBD2 (6 bases). The CDR3 loop spans 15 amino acids. Trimming left V 4 bases short and J 4 bases short, with 15 bases between. Germline CDR1 WNHNN, CDR2 SYGVQD (reference sequence). Here the CDR3 DNA reads TGCGCCAGCAGTGGGGGACTCAAGCCGGCAGATACGCAGTATTTT. The encoded protein is CASSGGLKPADTQYF.

The chain is built from TRBV30 and TRBJ2-1; perhaps TRBD2 as D (5 bases). Trimming took 0 bases from V and 6 from J, leaving 6 bases between them. CDR1 GTSNPN and CDR2 SVGIG come from the germline V gene (reference sequence). The CDR3 consists of 12 residues. Here the CDR3 reads CAWSVGSNEQFF. CDR3 DNA sequence: TGTGCCTGGAGTGTAGGGAGCAATGAGCAGTTCTTC.

This rearrangement joins TRBV11-2 to TRBJ1-5; weak D call: TRBD1 (6 bases). The ends were cut back, 1 base at V and 5 bases at J, with 18 bases in the middle. Germline CDR1 reads SGHAT; CDR2 reads FQNNGV. The CDR3 length is 17 residues. The CDR3 reads CASSLGISRQADQPQHF. The CDR3 region has the DNA TGTGCCAGCAGCTTAGGGATTTCACGACAGGCGGATCAGCCCCAGCATTTT. The complete variable domain, with remaining parts taken from reference TRBV11-2 and TRBJ1-5, reads EAGVAQSPRYKIIEKRQSVAFWCNPISGHATLYWYQQILGQGPKLLIQFQNNGVVDDSQLPKDRFSAERLKGVDSTLKIQPAKLEDSAVYLCASSLGISRQADQPQHFGDGTRLSIL.

The chain joins TRBV30 to TRBJ1-2; D may be TRBD1 (5 bases). There are 12 residues in the CDR3. The ends were cut back, 4 bases at V and 3 bases at J, with 9 bases in the middle. Germline lookup yields CDR1 GTSNPN and CDR2 SVGIG (reference sequence). The CDR3 loop reads CAWNRIHYGYTF. CDR3 sequence (DNA): TGTGCCTGGAACAGGATTCACTATGGCTACACCTTC.

The chain employs TRBV6-1 and TRBJ2-7, with a weak D call TRBD2 (5 bases). Per germline, CDR1 MNHNS and CDR2 SASEGT. Deletions cut 2 bases from V and 4 bases from J, with 18 bases between. This CDR3 is 16 amino acids long. This chain's CDR3 is CASSETTRTPGYEQYF. For the CDR3, the DNA is TGTGCCAGCAGTGAAACCACTCGGACTCCTGGATACGAGCAGTACTTC.

Here the CDR3 reads CASSFGQQGIPYEQYF. DNA for the CDR3: TGTGCCAGCAGCTTTGGGCAACAGGGGATCCCATACGAGCAGTACTTC. The chain couples TRBV7-9 to TRBJ2-7; 7 positions agree with TRBD1. The CDR3 has 16 amino acids. Germline CDR1 reads SEHNR; CDR2 reads FQNEAQ (reference sequence). V lost 3 bases and J lost 4; bases outside the gene matches: 12.

V usage is TRBV28 and J usage is TRBJ1-6, with D perhaps matching TRBD1 (5 bases). CDR3 length equals 14 residues. V was shortened by 5 bases and J by 9 bases, with 14 bases between the two germline ends. CDR1 is MDHEN and CDR2 is SYDVKM in the germline V gene. CDR3 sequence reads: CASSGDGALSPLHF. DNA of the CDR3: TGTGCCAGCAGTGGGGATGGGGCGCTTTCACCCCTCCACTTT. Supplemented by reference TRBV28 and TRBJ1-6, the full variable domain reads DVKVTQSSRYLVKRTGEKVFLECVQDMDHENMFWYRQDPGLGLRLIYFSYDVKMKEKGDIPEGYSVSREKKERFSLILESASTNQTSMYLCASSGDGALSPLHFGNGTRLTVT.

The genes are TRBV6-1 and TRBJ1-6; 8 bases match TRBD1. Germline CDR1 reads MNHNS; CDR2 reads SASEGT. The CDR3 runs to 16 residues. Losses at the gene ends were 2 bases for V and 4 bases for J; bases not matched to a gene: 4. In DNA, the CDR3 is TGTGCCAGCAGTGAAATCACAGGGGGTTATAATTCACCCCTCCACTTT. Amino acids: CASSEITGGYNSPLHF.

V gene TRBV7-9 combines with J gene TRBJ2-7; tentative D call: TRBD2 (7 bases). Trimming removed 7 bases at V and 4 bases at J, with 17 bases between. In germline, CDR1 is SEHNR, CDR2 FQNEAQ (reference sequence). This CDR3 has 14 residues. The CDR3 here is CASTLGGGAYEQYF. DNA of the CDR3: TGTGCCAGCACCTTGGGAGGGGGGGCTTACGAGCAGTACTTC.